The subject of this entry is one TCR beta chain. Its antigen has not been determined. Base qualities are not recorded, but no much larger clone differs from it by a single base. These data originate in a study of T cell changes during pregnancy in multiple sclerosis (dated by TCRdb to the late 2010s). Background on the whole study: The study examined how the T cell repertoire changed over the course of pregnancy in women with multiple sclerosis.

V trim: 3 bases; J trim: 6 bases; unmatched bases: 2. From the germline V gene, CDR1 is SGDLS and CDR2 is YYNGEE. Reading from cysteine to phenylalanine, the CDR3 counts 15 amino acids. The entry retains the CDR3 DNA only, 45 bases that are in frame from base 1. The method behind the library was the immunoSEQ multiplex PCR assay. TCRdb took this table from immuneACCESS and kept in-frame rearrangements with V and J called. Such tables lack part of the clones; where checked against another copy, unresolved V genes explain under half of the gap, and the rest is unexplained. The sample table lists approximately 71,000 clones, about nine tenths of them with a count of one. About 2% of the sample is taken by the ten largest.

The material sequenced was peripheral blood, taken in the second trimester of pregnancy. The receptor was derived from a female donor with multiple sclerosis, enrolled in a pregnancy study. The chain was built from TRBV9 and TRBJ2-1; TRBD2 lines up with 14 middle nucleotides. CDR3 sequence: CASSEGLAGVNEQFF. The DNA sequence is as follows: TGTGCCAGCAGCGAGGGACTAGCGGGAGTCAATGAGCAGTTCTTC. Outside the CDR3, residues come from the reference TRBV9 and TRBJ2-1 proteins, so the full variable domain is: DSGVTQTPKHLITATGQRVTLRCSPRSGDLSVYWYQQSLDQGLQFLIQYYNGEERAKGNILERFSAQQFPDLHSELNLSSLELGDSALYFCASSEGLAGVNEQFFGPGTRLTVL.